The 4 T cell receptor beta chains given below trace back to one sample, sequenced in a study of neurological immune-mediated disorders. TCRdb recomputed calls from the 5' RACE reads with MiXCR, one row per CDR3 protein. This repertoire shows under 80,000 distinct CDR3 sequences, around 4.8% found once; its top ten account for roughly 3.3%. The sequenced sample consisted of PBMCs. Receptor source: a woman aged 50 to 60 with multiple sclerosis.

This clonotype came up many times. This chain connects TRBV6-6 to TRBJ1-1; D not certain. Germline lookup yields CDR1 MNHNY and CDR2 SVGAGI (reference sequence). With 0 bases removed from V and 4 bases from J, the gap between germline ends came to 6 bases. This CDR3 region has 13 residues. CDR3 protein: CASSYSTPTEAFF. The CDR3 DNA reads as TGTGCCAGCAGTTACTCGACGCCCACTGAAGCTTTCTTT.

This clonotype is classed as medium-sized. V gene TRBV20-1 combines with J gene TRBJ2-3; 9 nucleotides match TRBD2. Germline CDR1 DFQATT, CDR2 SNEGSKA (reference sequence). V was pared by 3 bases and J by 0 bases, with 4 bases of the junction left unmatched. The CDR3 totals 15 residues. The CDR3 DNA is TGCAGTGCTAGGGATCTAGCGGGGAGCACAGATACGCAGTATTTT. Its translation is CSARDLAGSTDTQYF.

Regarding this clonotype: The conserved closing phenylalanine or tryptophan is absent in this CDR3, likely reflecting a read error. Because the CDR3's place on the DNA is in doubt, the DNA is left out and the CDR3 is given as listed by TCRdb. The gene calls are TRBV5-1 and TRBJ1-5; TRBD1, the D gene given by the table, was not confirmed from the DNA. Germline loops: CDR1 SGHRS, CDR2 YFSETQ. The CDR3 is made up of 19 amino acids, end residues included. This CDR3 reads CASSLTPRTGGLGNQPQHY.

This clonotype was counted only a few times. The chain links TRBV5-1 to TRBJ2-1; D is unclear. The CDR3 contains 14 residues. CDR1 SGHRS and CDR2 YFSETQ come from the germline V gene. The germline V and J ends were trimmed by 0 bases and 2 bases, with 6 bases remaining between them. The CDR3 DNA reads TGCGCCAGCAGCTTGGGGGAAACCTACAATGAGCAGTTCTTC. This encodes CASSLGETYNEQFF.